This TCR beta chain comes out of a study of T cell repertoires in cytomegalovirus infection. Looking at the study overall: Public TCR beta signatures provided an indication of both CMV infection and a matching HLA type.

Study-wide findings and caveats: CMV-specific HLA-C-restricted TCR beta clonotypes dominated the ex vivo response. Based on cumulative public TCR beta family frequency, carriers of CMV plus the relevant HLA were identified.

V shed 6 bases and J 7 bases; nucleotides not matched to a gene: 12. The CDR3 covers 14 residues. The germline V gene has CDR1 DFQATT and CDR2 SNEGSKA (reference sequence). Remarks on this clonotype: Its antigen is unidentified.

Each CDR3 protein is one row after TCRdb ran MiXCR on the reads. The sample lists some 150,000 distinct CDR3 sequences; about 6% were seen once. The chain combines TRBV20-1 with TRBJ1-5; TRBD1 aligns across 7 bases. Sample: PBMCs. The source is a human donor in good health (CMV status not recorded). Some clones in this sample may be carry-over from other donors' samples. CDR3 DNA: TGCAGTGCACACGCCGGACAGGCTTGGCAGCCCCAGCATTTT. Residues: CSAHAGQAWQPQHF.